The next 10 T cell receptor beta chains were all read from a single sample in a study of memory CD4+ T cells and cytomegalovirus serostatus. Sequencing was performed with immunoSEQ multiplex PCR; in TCRdb, only in-frame clones are kept and a portion is missing. This sample has fewer than 50,000 clones, with approximately 79% found just once. The sort gate was single viable CD3+CD4+CD8-CD45RO+ cells for memory CD4+ T cells. The source material was memory CD4+ T cells from blood. The receptors stem from an adult in good health and CMV-seropositive.

J is TRBJ1-2 and V is TRBV4-3, with a possible D match to TRBD1 (5 bases). This CDR3 comprises 13 residues. The V end was cut by 1 base, the J end by 8 bases, with 11 bases between. Germline assignment: CDR1 LGHNA and CDR2 YSLEER. Here the CDR3 reads CASSQGSGGGYTF. The CDR3 DNA follows: TGCGCCAGCAGCCAAGGGTCCGGGGGAGGCTACACCTTC.

The chain joins TRBV4-1 to TRBJ2-3, with 14 bases aligning to TRBD2. Germline CDR1 reads MGHRA; CDR2 reads YSYEKL. The V and J ends lost 3 bases and 6 bases, in that order; junction bases with no gene match: 5. The CDR3 totals 16 residues. The CDR3 region has the DNA TGCGCCAGCAGCCACCTGAGGACTAGCGGGGGGGATACGCAGTATTTT. The encoded protein is CASSHLRTSGGDTQYF.

The table lists this clone with a few counts. V is TRBV5-1 and J is TRBJ1-2; 7 bases line up with TRBD1. The CDR3 extends over 14 amino acids. The V and J ends lost 0 bases and 3 bases, in that order; junction bases with no gene match: 2. The V gene's germline CDR1 is SGHRS and CDR2 YFSETQ. CDR3 in DNA: TGCGCCAGCAGCTTGGAAGGGGGCCACTATGGCTACACCTTC. This translates into CASSLEGGHYGYTF.

The gene calls are TRBV2 and TRBJ2-7, with 8 bases aligning to TRBD2. Trimming removed 5 bases from V and 0 bases from J; junction bases left unmatched: 12. This CDR3 spans 17 amino acids. Germline V lookup: CDR1 SNHLY, CDR2 FYNNEI. CDR3 nucleotides: TGTGCCAGCAGTTATTCTACAGGGAGCGGGGGCTCCTACGAGCAGTACTTC. Translating it yields CASSYSTGSGGSYEQYF.

This clone was found a few times. The chain uses TRBV25-1 and TRBJ2-5; D is possibly TRBD1 (5 bases). Germline V gene lookup returns CDR1 MGHDK and CDR2 SYGVNS. V was trimmed by 1 base and J by 2 bases, leaving 11 bases between them. The CDR3 is 15 amino acids. Here the CDR3 reads CASSEFRQLQETQYF. CDR3 nucleotides: TGTGCCAGCAGTGAATTTAGACAGTTACAAGAGACCCAGTACTTC.

This sequence joins TRBV28 and TRBJ2-6; D remains unclear. Trimming shortened V by 6 bases and J by 0 bases, and 12 bases separated the two germline ends. Per the germline V gene, CDR1 is MDHEN and CDR2 is SYDVKM. CDR3 length equals 16 residues. The CDR3 here is CASSSTAGSGANVLTF. The CDR3 region has the DNA TGTGCCAGCAGCAGTACCGCCGGCTCTGGGGCCAACGTCCTGACTTTC.

The J gene is TRBJ2-1, the V gene TRBV7-2; 8 bases agree with TRBD2. The germline V gene has CDR1 SGHTA and CDR2 FQGNSA. This CDR3 spans 14 amino acids. V shed 1 base and J 9 bases; nucleotides not matched to a gene: 5. This CDR3 reads CASSLVGGGIEQFF. The CDR3 nucleotides are TGTGCCAGCAGCTTAGTCGGGGGGGGCATTGAGCAGTTCTTC.

This rearrangement joins TRBV7-2 to TRBJ2-3; 10 bases align to TRBD2. This CDR3 region has 15 residues. V dropped 3 bases and J dropped 1; count of bases not matched to a gene: 1. Germline V gene data show CDR1 as SGHTA and CDR2 as FQGNSA. The CDR3 region is CASSFTSGGTDTQYF. The CDR3 DNA follows: TGTGCCAGCAGCTTTACTAGCGGGGGCACAGATACGCAGTATTTT.

The chain carries TRBV7-2 and TRBJ2-1, with D hard to call. The V gene's germline CDR1 is SGHTA and CDR2 FQGNSA. With 1 base removed from V and 7 bases from J, the gap between germline ends came to 8 bases. The CDR3 extends over 13 amino acids. For the CDR3, the DNA is TGTGCCAGCAGCTTAGGTCTCTCGAATGAGCAGTTCTTC. As protein: CASSLGLSNEQFF. The whole variable domain, filled in from reference TRBV7-2 and TRBJ2-1, reads GAGVSQSPSNKVTEKGKDVELRCDPISGHTALYWYRQSLGQGLEFLIYFQGNSAPDKSGLPSDRFSAERTGGSVSTLTIQRTQQEDSAVYLCASSLGLSNEQFFGPGTRLTVL.

The rearrangement links TRBV6-4 to TRBJ1-2; 7 nucleotides line up with TRBD1. Germline V CDR1 and CDR2: MRHNA, SNTAGT. The CDR3 has 15 residues. The junction had 7 bases not matched to a gene; V was cut back by 6 bases and J by 0 bases. The CDR3 nucleotides read TGTGCCAGCAGCAGGACAGGCGATCCTAACTATGGCTACACCTTC. It encodes CASSRTGDPNYGYTF.